These 20 T cell receptor beta chains were sequenced from one sample in a study of cytomegalovirus exposure and HLA in healthy donors. Vbeta (60) and Jbeta (13) primers were used in the PCR. Data came from immunoSEQ multiplex PCR; TCRdb stores just in-frame clones and leaves some out. Seen here are some 150,000 clones, 65% to 80% observed once, and the top ten hold approximately 4%. The sequenced sample was PBMCs. Source of these receptors: a woman between 40 and 55 years old in good health and CMV-seronegative.

This clone was found a few times. The chain has TRBV5-1 and TRBJ2-7, with a possible D match to TRBD1 (6 bases). The CDR3 totals 14 residues. CDR1 SGHRS and CDR2 YFSETQ come from the germline V gene. V gave up 4 bases and J gave up 2 bases, with 13 bases separating them. The CDR3: CASSPGQTTYEQYF. CDR3 coding DNA: TGCGCCAGCAGCCCTGGACAGACAACCTACGAGCAGTACTTC.

This clone was detected a few times. This chain connects TRBV4-1 to TRBJ1-2; perhaps TRBD1 as D (5 bases). CDR3 length: 12 residues. Trimming left V 5 bases short and J 3 bases short, with 7 bases between. Per germline, CDR1 MGHRA and CDR2 YSYEKL. The CDR3, as DNA: TGCGCCAGCAGCGAGACAGACTATGGCTACACCTTC. Protein product: CASSETDYGYTF.

This clone was observed a handful of times. The V call is TRBV18, the J call TRBJ1-5, with unresolved D. The CDR3 has 15 amino acids. Trimming took 3 bases from V and 5 from J, leaving 14 bases between them. Germline CDR1 is KGHSH and CDR2 is LQKENI. The CDR3 DNA reads as TGTGCCAGCTCACCCCAATCCCTAACAGATCAGCCCCAGCATTTT. Encoded protein: CASSPQSLTDQPQHF.

This chain joins TRBV10-3 and TRBJ2-3; 8 bases match TRBD2. The trim removed 8 bases at V and 5 bases at J, leaving 15 bases unmatched. This CDR3 comprises 16 residues. CDR1 and CDR2 (germline): ENHRY, SYGVKD. CDR3 coding DNA: TGTGCCATCGCCGAGCGGGAGCTCAAAGCCCAAGATACGCAGTATTTT. Protein sequence: CAIAERELKAQDTQYF.

The gene calls are TRBV30 and TRBJ1-1; weak D call: TRBD1 (5 bases). The V end lost 2 bases, the J end lost 1 base, and 11 bases lay between the germline ends. CDR1 is GTSNPN and CDR2 is SVGIG in the germline V gene (reference sequence). The CDR3 is 14 amino acids. The CDR3 protein is CAWSITQGNTEAFF. The CDR3, as DNA: TGTGCCTGGAGTATTACCCAGGGGAACACTGAAGCTTTCTTT.

The V gene is TRBV11-2, the J gene TRBJ1-1, with a tentative D call TRBD1 (6 bases). This CDR3 contains 15 residues. V lost 5 bases and J lost 2, with 15 bases in between. Germline V gene sequence: CDR1 SGHAT, CDR2 FQNNGV. CDR3 sequence reads: CASSRLGARNTEAFF. The DNA for the CDR3 is TGTGCCAGCAGCCGTTTGGGGGCGAGAAACACTGAAGCTTTCTTT.

The chain couples TRBV6-5 to TRBJ1-1; maybe TRBD1 (6 bases). The V gene's germline CDR1 is MNHEY and CDR2 SVGAGI. The CDR3 has 15 residues. Trimming took 6 bases from V and 1 from J, leaving 15 bases between them. CDR3 residues: CASSRGNRENTEAFF. The CDR3, as DNA: TGTGCCAGCAGCCGGGGAAACAGGGAGAACACTGAAGCTTTCTTT.

This chain links TRBV19 with TRBJ1-1; 9 nucleotides agree with TRBD1. The germline V gene has CDR1 LNHDA and CDR2 SQIVND (reference sequence). J gave up 4 bases and V 8 bases, and 5 bases lay outside the gene matches. The CDR3 has 13 amino acids. The CDR3 spells CASSTGGFTEAFF. The DNA for the CDR3 is TGTGCCAGTTCGACAGGGGGTTTCACTGAAGCTTTCTTT. Looking up the rest from reference TRBV19 and TRBJ1-1 gives the full variable domain: DGGITQSPKYLFRKEGQNVTLSCEQNLNHDAMYWYRQDPGQGLRLIYYSQIVNDFQKGDIAEGYSVSREKKESFPLTVTSAQKNPTAFYLCASSTGGFTEAFFGQGTRLTVV.

This chain uses TRBV4-1 with TRBJ2-5; D possibly corresponds to TRBD2 (7 bases). The CDR3 totals 19 residues. Germline CDR1 MGHRA, CDR2 YSYEKL. V was clipped by 4 bases and J by 1 base, with 25 bases between them. The DNA for the CDR3 is TGCGCCAGCAGCCCCTCCGGGGGGCAGGGGATTATGATCCAAGAGACCCAGTACTTC. Translation gives CASSPSGGQGIMIQETQYF.

This clone came up once. The chain couples TRBV5-1 to TRBJ1-6, with D possibly being TRBD1 (5 bases). CDR1 is SGHRS and CDR2 is YFSETQ in the germline V gene. The V end lost 0 bases, the J end lost 7 bases, and 20 bases lay between the germline ends. The CDR3 totals 18 residues. CDR3 DNA: TGCGCCAGCAGCTTGGGGTCAGTGGGACTGCCGGGGAATTCACCCCTCCACTTT. Protein: CASSLGSVGLPGNSPLHF.

This clone was counted once. This chain joins TRBV6-5 and TRBJ1-5, with D uncertain. Germline loops: CDR1 MNHEY, CDR2 SVGAGI. The CDR3 consists of 15 residues. The V and J ends lost 0 bases and 0 bases respectively, with 6 bases between them. CDR3 nucleotides: TGTGCCAGCAGTTACTCCTCGGTTAGCAATCAGCCCCAGCATTTT. Protein product: CASSYSSVSNQPQHF.

This clone was seen a handful of times. V is TRBV19 and J is TRBJ1-2, with 7 bases matching TRBD1. The germline gives CDR1 LNHDA, CDR2 SQIVND (reference sequence). Unmatched junction bases numbered 7, after V lost 6 bases and J lost 0 bases. This CDR3 contains 15 residues. CDR3 DNA: TGTGCCAGTAGAAAGGACAGGCAACCTAACTATGGCTACACCTTC. Translating gives CASRKDRQPNYGYTF.

In its sample, this clone was seen once. This chain connects TRBV5-4 to TRBJ1-1; the match to TRBD1 covers 11 bases. This CDR3 region has 15 residues. CDR1 is SGHNT and CDR2 is YYREEE in the germline V gene (reference sequence). J was trimmed by 1 base and V by 3 bases; bases with no gene match: 2. This CDR3 reads CASSSGTGGNTEAFF. DNA of the CDR3: TGTGCCAGCAGCTCCGGGACAGGGGGGAACACTGAAGCTTTCTTT. Variable domain in full (rest from reference TRBV5-4 and TRBJ1-1): ETGVTQSPTHLIKTRGQQVTLRCSSQSGHNTVSWYQQALGQGPQFIFQYYREEENGRGNFPPRFSGLQFPNYSSELNVNALELDDSALYLCASSSGTGGNTEAFFGQGTRLTVV.

The V and J genes are TRBV28 and TRBJ2-7; tentatively, D is TRBD2 (5 bases). Germline CDR1 is MDHEN and CDR2 is SYDVKM. V was shortened by 3 bases and J by 2 bases, with 11 bases between the two germline ends. This CDR3 is 14 amino acids long. The CDR3 region has the DNA TGTGCCAGCAGTTTGGACCCCGGGGCCTACGAGCAGTACTTC. It translates to CASSLDPGAYEQYF.

The chain recombines TRBV29-1 with TRBJ1-2; 7 bases map to TRBD1. The CDR3 runs 14 residues. The germline V gene has CDR1 SQVTM and CDR2 ANQGSEA. Losses at the gene ends were 0 bases for V and 8 bases for J; bases not matched to a gene: 9. For the CDR3, the DNA is TGCAGCGTTGAAGATAGGGCAGGGGGAGGCGGCTACACCTTC. It yields the protein CSVEDRAGGGGYTF.

The J gene is TRBJ1-1, the V gene TRBV28, with TRBD1 matching over 9 bases. The V gene's germline CDR1 is MDHEN and CDR2 SYDVKM. The CDR3 length is 16 residues. The ends lost 5 bases at V and 0 bases at J; junction bases unmatched: 7. CDR3 nucleotide sequence: TGTGCCAGCAGTCAGGGACAGGGACCAATGAACACTGAAGCTTTCTTT. Protein sequence: CASSQGQGPMNTEAFF. Filled out from reference TRBV28 and TRBJ1-1, the complete variable domain reads DVKVTQSSRYLVKRTGEKVFLECVQDMDHENMFWYRQDPGLGLRLIYFSYDVKMKEKGDIPEGYSVSREKKERFSLILESASTNQTSMYLCASSQGQGPMNTEAFFGQGTRLTVV.

The sample holds a few counts of this clone. For the CDR3, the DNA is TGCGCCAGCAGCTTGGGGGGACAGGCTTATGCGGGCTACGAGCAGTACTTC. Its protein product is CASSLGGQAYAGYEQYF. The chain is built from TRBV5-1 and TRBJ2-7; 8 bases agree with TRBD1. Losses at the gene ends were 0 bases for V and 3 bases for J; bases not matched to a gene: 11. CDR3 length equals 17 residues. Germline assignment: CDR1 SGHRS and CDR2 YFSETQ.

The V gene is TRBV19, the J gene TRBJ2-2, with D possibly TRBD2 on 6 matching bases. Germline values: CDR1 LNHDA, CDR2 SQIVND (reference sequence). V lost 5 bases and J 4 bases, leaving 17 bases between the germline ends. The CDR3 loop spans 16 amino acids. In DNA form, the CDR3 reads TGTGCCAGTAGTTCACTTATCGGGACTGCCACCGGGGAGCTGTTTTTT. Its translation is CASSSLIGTATGELFF.

In regard to this clone: One end of the junction is discordant with germline, which a read error may explain. The genes are TRBV7-7 and TRBJ2-5; 11 positions agree with TRBD2. The CDR3 is 19 residues long. Germline assignment: CDR1 SSHAT and CDR2 FNYEAQ (reference sequence). The CDR3 DNA sequence: TGTGCTAGCAGCTTAGTGTCCCGTGGGACTAGCGGCTACCAAGAGACCCAGTACTTC. This codes for CASSLVSRGTSGYQETQYF.

The J gene is TRBJ2-1, the V gene TRBV27; TRBD2 agrees at 7 bases. CDR1 is MNHEY and CDR2 is SMNVEV in the germline V gene (reference sequence). The J segment lost 1 base and the V segment lost 2 bases, leaving 2 bases of the junction unmatched. This CDR3 is built from 15 residues. For the CDR3, the DNA is TGTGCCAGCAGTTTAGGCGGGAGATCCTACAATGAGCAGTTCTTC. It encodes CASSLGGRSYNEQFF.